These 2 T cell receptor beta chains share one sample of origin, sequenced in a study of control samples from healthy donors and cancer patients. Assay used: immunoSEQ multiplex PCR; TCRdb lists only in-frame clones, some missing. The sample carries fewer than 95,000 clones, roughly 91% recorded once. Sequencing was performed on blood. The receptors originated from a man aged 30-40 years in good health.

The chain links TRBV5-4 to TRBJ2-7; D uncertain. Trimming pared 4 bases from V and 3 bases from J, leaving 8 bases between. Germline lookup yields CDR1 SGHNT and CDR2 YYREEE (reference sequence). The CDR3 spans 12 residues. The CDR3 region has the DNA TGTGCCAGCAGCCCCCGGGTCTACGAGCAGTACTTC. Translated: CASSPRVYEQYF.

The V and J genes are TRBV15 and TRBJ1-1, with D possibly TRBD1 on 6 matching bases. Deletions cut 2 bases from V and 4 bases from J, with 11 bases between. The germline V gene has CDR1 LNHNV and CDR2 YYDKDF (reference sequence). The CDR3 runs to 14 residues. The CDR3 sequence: CATSRSRGATEAFF. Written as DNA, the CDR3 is TGTGCCACCAGCAGAAGCAGGGGAGCCACTGAAGCTTTCTTT.